The rows below give T cell receptor beta chains drawn from one sample of a study of tumour-infiltrating T cells in Burkitt lymphoma. The method was immunoSEQ multiplex PCR; TCRdb's version includes in-frame clones alone and lacks a portion of them. Of around 45,000 clones in the sample, 31% were seen once. Sequences were obtained from tumor tissue. The receptors stem from a human donor with Burkitt lymphoma. The CDR3 runs from the conserved cysteine through the conserved F or W. A D gene is named only where the DNA matches it firmly. Expanded clones are given a class, and other clones once, few, many or no size at all.

>TRBV6-5|.|.|13|TRBJ2-5
TGTGCCAGCAGTTACTTGGGGGAAGAGACCCAGTACTTC
CASSYLGEETQYF
>TRBV5-1|few|TRBD1|16|TRBJ1-3
TGCGCCAGCAGCGAGGGACAGGGGTACTCCGGAAACACCATATATTTT
CASSEGQGYSGNTIYF
>TRBV10-3|.|.|15|TRBJ1-6
TGTGCCATCAGTGAGTCGGGGCCCTCTGGTTCACCCCTCCACTTT
CAISESGPSGSPLHF
>TRBV27|.|.|15|TRBJ1-5
TGTGCCAGCGGGTCCATCACAGGGAAGAATCAGCCCCAGCATTTT
CASGSITGKNQPQHF
>TRBV15|.|.|13|TRBJ2-3
TGTGCCACCAGCAGAGATCTGGGGGCTACGCAGTATTTT
CATSRDLGATQYF
>TRBV5-6|few|.|15|TRBJ2-2
TGTGCCAGCAGCTTCAGGAGGTTGAACACCGGGGAGCTGTTTTTT
CASSFRRLNTGELFF
>TRBV19|few|.|13|TRBJ1-5
TGTGCCAGTAGTATGGAGCCCCGGCAGCCCCAGCATTTT
CASSMEPRQPQHF
>TRBV30|few|.|15|TRBJ2-1
TGTGCCTGGAGATCCCCGGTTTTGATCTACAATGAGCAGTTCTTC
CAWRSPVLIYNEQFF
>TRBV6-1|few|TRBD1|14|TRBJ1-1
TGTGCCAGCTACATGGGACAGGTCGGCACTGAAGCTTTCTTT
CASYMGQVGTEAFF
>TRBV4-2|few|.|17|TRBJ2-7
TGTGCCAGCAGCCAAGAAGGCGCCGGAGCAATACCGGGGGAGCAGTACTTC
CASSQEGAGAIPGEQYF
>TRBV10-3|.|.|14|TRBJ2-1
TGTGCCATCAGTGAGGGGCTAGCTGTTAGTGAGCAGTTCTTC
CAISEGLAVSEQFF
>TRBV27|.|.|15|TRBJ1-4
TGTGCCAGCAGTTTGGGGTCACCAACTAATGAAAAACTGTTTTTT
CASSLGSPTNEKLFF
>TRBV11-2|.|TRBD1|13|TRBJ2-5
TGTGCCAGCAGCTTAAACAGGGGCGGGACCCAGTACTTC
CASSLNRGGTQYF
>TRBV5-1|few|TRBD1|13|TRBJ2-5
TGCGCCAGCAGCTTCGGGACAGGAGAGACCCAGTACTTC
CASSFGTGETQYF
>TRBV5-4|.|.|13|TRBJ2-5
TGTGCCACTTCAGGGCGGGGTGAGGAGACCCAGTACTTC
CATSGRGEETQYF
>TRBV7-2|.|TRBD1|14|TRBJ1-1
TGTGCCAGCAGCTTAGCTGACAGGGGCACTGAAGCTTTCTTT
CASSLADRGTEAFF
>TRBV6-6|few|TRBD2|15|TRBJ2-3
TGTGCCAGCAGTCTCCGACTAGCGGGGGGGCATACGCAGTATTTT
CASSLRLAGGHTQYF
>TRBV27|.|TRBD2|16|TRBJ2-3
TGTGCCAGCAGCAGACTAGCGGGGGGGCGTCCAGATACGCAGTATTTT
CASSRLAGGRPDTQYF
>TRBV7-9|.|.|16|TRBJ1-1
TGTGCCAGCAGCCACCCCGGGGGACTGACGAACACTGAAGCTTTCTTT
CASSHPGGLTNTEAFF
>TRBV5-4|.|.|16|TRBJ1-4
TGTGCCAGCAGCTTGGGGATCGGGGCAACTAATGAAAAACTGTTTTTT
CASSLGIGATNEKLFF
>TRBV19|once|.|13|TRBJ1-2
TGTGCCAGTAGTACCAAATCTAACTATGGCTACACCTTC
CASSTKSNYGYTF
>TRBV5-8|few|.|13|TRBJ2-2
TGTGCCAGCAGCTTGCCTGAGGGCGGGGAGCTGTTTTTT
CASSLPEGGELFF
>TRBV5-4|few|.|14|TRBJ1-2
TGTGCCAGCAGCCGACCGGGGGGTGACTATGGCTACACCTTC
CASSRPGGDYGYTF
>TRBV5-1|.|.|16|TRBJ2-5
TGCGCCAGCAGCTTGGGCTCGGGACTGGCACAAGAGACCCAGTACTTC
CASSLGSGLAQETQYF
>TRBV4-3|few|.|13|TRBJ1-5
TGCGCCAGCAGCCAAGAAATGTATCAGCCCCAGCATTTT
CASSQEMYQPQHF
>TRBV7-2|.|.|14|TRBJ1-2
TGTGCCAGCAGCTCTTTGGGGTCACTTGGTGGCTACACCTTC
CASSSLGSLGGYTF
>TRBV7-7|.|.|13|TRBJ1-1
TGTGCCAGCAGCTTGGATGTGAACACTGAAGCTTTCTTT
CASSLDVNTEAFF
>TRBV2|.|.|15|TRBJ1-5
TGTGCCAGCAGGAGAGGGGGAAGGAGCAATCAGCCCCAGCATTTT
CASRRGGRSNQPQHF
>TRBV7-9|few|TRBD2|13|TRBJ2-1
TGTGCCAGCAGCTACCTGCAGCGGGGGGGTATGTTCTTC
CASSYLQRGGMFF
>TRBV5-1|few|TRBD1|15|TRBJ1-2
TGCGCCAGCAGCTTGGAGGGACAGGGGGCGCGTGGCTACACCTTC
CASSLEGQGARGYTF
>TRBV5-1|once|.|13|TRBJ2-3
TGCGCCAGCAGCTTGCGACGCACAGATACGCAGTATTTT
CASSLRRTDTQYF
>TRBV19|few|TRBD1|14|TRBJ1-2
TGTGCCAGTAGCAGCACAGGGGCCGCGGGTGGCTACACCTTC
CASSSTGAAGGYTF
>TRBV4-1|.|.|16|TRBJ1-3
TGCGCCAGCAGCCGAGACACAGGGAGCCCTGGAAACACCATATATTTT
CASSRDTGSPGNTIYF
>TRBV7-9|.|.|11|TRBJ2-1
TGTGCAACGGGAAGGGTCTATGAGCAGTTCTTC
CATGRVYEQFF
>TRBV6-5|.|.|15|TRBJ2-4
TGTGCCAGCAGTTCCCCGTCCTTGGGGGGAAACATTCAGTACTTC
CASSSPSLGGNIQYF
>TRBV5-1|.|TRBD1|15|TRBJ1-6
TGCGCCAGCAGCCTAAAGGGACAGGGAAATTCACCCCTCCACTTT
CASSLKGQGNSPLHF
>TRBV28|few|TRBD1|16|TRBJ1-5
TGTGCCATCTCCCCGGGGTCAGGGGGCAGCCGTCAGCCCCAGCATTTT
CAISPGSGGSRQPQHF
>TRBV19|.|TRBD1|15|TRBJ1-3
TGTGCCAGTGGGGACAGCTGGAGCTCTGGAAACACCATATATTTT
CASGDSWSSGNTIYF
>TRBV5-4|.|.|15|TRBJ2-2
TGTGCCAGCAGCTTGGTTTTGGGGAACACCGGGGAGCTGTTTTTT
CASSLVLGNTGELFF
>TRBV18|few|TRBD2|14|TRBJ2-3
TGTGCCAGCTCACTTGGACTAGCAACAGATACGCAGTATTTT
CASSLGLATDTQYF
>TRBV5-1|.|.|14|TRBJ1-2
TGCGCCAGCAGCGCTTCTGGCGGGGGCTATGGCTACACCTTC
CASSASGGGYGYTF
>TRBV4-3|few|.|16|TRBJ2-7
TGCGCCAGCAGCCAGGGTGGGGGCTTGGGCAGGCGCGAGCAGTACTTC
CASSQGGGLGRREQYF
>TRBV9|few|TRBD1|14|TRBJ1-4
TGTGCCAGCAGCGTAGACAGGGGACATGAAAAACTGTTTTTT
CASSVDRGHEKLFF
>TRBV11-2|.|.|14|TRBJ1-1
TGTGCCAGCAGCTTGTACGGGGAGAACACTGAAGCTTTCTTT
CASSLYGENTEAFF